These T cell receptor beta chains were read from a single sample in a study of T cells in localized non-small cell lung cancer. Here immunoSEQ multiplex PCR was the method, and the copy in TCRdb shows in-frame clones only, minus some. This sample has approximately 8,300 clones, with around nine tenths found just once. The source was peripheral blood, collected before any cancer treatment. All receptors derive from a female donor of 60 years or more with stage II squamous cell lung carcinoma. Each CDR3 is given with its conserved first and last residue. D genes are given only for firm matches. A row's size may be missing; if present it is once, few, many or a size class.

v_gene: TRBV5-1
d_gene: -
abundance: -
j_gene: TRBJ1-1
CDR3aa: CASRHPNTEAFF
CDR3nt: TGCGCCAGCCGACACCCGAACACTGAAGCTTTCTTT

v_gene: TRBV30
d_gene: -
abundance: -
j_gene: TRBJ2-2
CDR3aa: CAWSPPRHEKNTGELFF
CDR3nt: TGTGCCTGGAGTCCCCCGAGACACGAAAAGAACACCGGGGAGCTGTTTTTT

v_gene: TRBV6-6
d_gene: -
abundance: -
j_gene: TRBJ1-5
CDR3aa: CASSYSSQPNQPQHF
CDR3nt: TGTGCCAGCAGTTACTCGTCGCAGCCCAATCAGCCCCAGCATTTT

v_gene: TRBV14
d_gene: -
abundance: -
j_gene: TRBJ1-1
CDR3aa: CASSQFTGRGNTEAFF
CDR3nt: TGTGCCAGCAGCCAATTCACAGGCCGAGGGAACACTGAAGCTTTCTTT

v_gene: TRBV5-5
d_gene: -
abundance: once
j_gene: TRBJ2-1
CDR3aa: CASSWEGAAYNEQFF
CDR3nt: TGTGCCAGCAGCTGGGAGGGGGCCGCCTACAATGAGCAGTTCTTC

v_gene: TRBV4-1
d_gene: -
abundance: -
j_gene: TRBJ1-4
CDR3aa: CASSQTLGGTNEKLFF
CDR3nt: TGCGCCAGCAGCCAAACCTTGGGGGGGACTAATGAAAAACTGTTTTTT

v_gene: TRBV30
d_gene: -
abundance: -
j_gene: TRBJ2-1
CDR3aa: CAWGIRAYNEQFF
CDR3nt: TGTGCCTGGGGGATCCGGGCCTACAATGAGCAGTTCTTC

v_gene: TRBV18
d_gene: -
abundance: few
j_gene: TRBJ1-5
CDR3aa: CASSLGERQPQHF
CDR3nt: TGTGCCAGCTCACTGGGGGAACGACAGCCCCAGCATTTT

v_gene: TRBV21-1
d_gene: -
abundance: few
j_gene: TRBJ1-1
CDR3aa: CASSKPDPTGMNTEAFF
CDR3nt: TGTGCCAGCAGCAAGCCGGACCCGACAGGGATGAACACTGAAGCTTTCTTT

v_gene: TRBV6-6
d_gene: -
abundance: once
j_gene: TRBJ1-2
CDR3aa: CASSSQQTGAYGYTF
CDR3nt: TGTGCCAGCAGTTCCCAACAGACAGGAGCCTATGGCTACACCTTC

v_gene: TRBV27
d_gene: TRBD2
abundance: -
j_gene: TRBJ2-7
CDR3aa: CASSSIAGVLYEQYF
CDR3nt: TGTGCCAGCAGTTCCATAGCGGGAGTGCTCTACGAGCAGTACTTC

v_gene: TRBV19
d_gene: -
abundance: -
j_gene: TRBJ2-1
CDR3aa: CASSMSLALRTYNEQFF
CDR3nt: TGTGCCAGTAGTATGTCCCTTGCCCTCAGAACCTACAATGAGCAGTTCTTC

v_gene: TRBV7-9
d_gene: -
abundance: -
j_gene: TRBJ2-7
CDR3aa: CASSLSPTGAYEQYF
CDR3nt: TGTGCCAGCAGCTTATCCCCGACAGGAGCCTACGAGCAGTACTTC

v_gene: TRBV7-9
d_gene: TRBD2
abundance: -
j_gene: TRBJ2-1
CDR3aa: CASSPRLAGVYNEQFF
CDR3nt: TGTGCCAGCAGCCCTCGACTAGCGGGAGTTTACAATGAGCAGTTCTTC

v_gene: TRBV11-3
d_gene: -
abundance: -
j_gene: TRBJ2-1
CDR3aa: CASSSGTPGVNEQFF
CDR3nt: TGTGCCAGCAGCTCCGGGACTCCGGGGGTCAATGAGCAGTTCTTC

v_gene: TRBV7-6
d_gene: -
abundance: -
j_gene: TRBJ2-5
CDR3aa: CASSEVTGEVRKATQYF
CDR3nt: TGTGCCAGCAGCGAAGTAACAGGGGAGGTCCGCAAGGCGACCCAGTACTTC

v_gene: TRBV6-1
d_gene: -
abundance: -
j_gene: TRBJ1-6
CDR3aa: CANADSSYNSPLHF
CDR3nt: TGTGCCAACGCGGACAGCTCCTATAATTCACCCCTCCACTTT

v_gene: TRBV14
d_gene: -
abundance: -
j_gene: TRBJ1-1
CDR3aa: CASSQVRDTEAFF
CDR3nt: TGTGCCAGCAGCCAAGTACGGGACACTGAAGCTTTCTTT